This is a list of T cell receptor beta chains from one sample in a study of regulatory T cells in long-lasting Graves disease. TCRdb re-called the multiplex PCR reads with MiXCR, one entry per CDR3 protein. The sample includes 420,000 or so distinct CDR3 sequences, around 15% of them seen just once. Separately, the same data were catalogued under a study of T cells in Graves' hyperthyroidism and ophthalmopathy.

The specimen comprised peripheral blood mononuclear cells (PBMCs), sampled at new diagnosis, from a patient treated with antithyroid drugs. Receptors originate from a woman aged 18-35 years with Graves disease. The CDR3 runs from the conserved cysteine through the conserved F or W. D genes are given only for firm matches. A row's size may be missing; if present it is once, few, many or a size class.

j_gene: TRBJ2-1
abundance: many
d_gene: .
v_gene: TRBV7-9
CDR3nt: TGTGCCCAAAACCCCCCATCGTACAATGAGCAGTTCTTC
CDR3aa: CAQNPPSYNEQFF

j_gene: TRBJ2-5
abundance: many
d_gene: TRBD1
v_gene: TRBV2
CDR3nt: TGTGCCAGCAGTGCCCGACAGGGCGGTTACTTC
CDR3aa: CASSARQGGYF

j_gene: TRBJ2-1
abundance: few
d_gene: .
v_gene: TRBV10-2
CDR3nt: TGCGCCAGCGGGCATTTGTGGACTGGAAACAATGAGCAGTTCTTC
CDR3aa: CASGHLWTGNNEQFF

j_gene: TRBJ2-1
abundance: many
d_gene: TRBD2
v_gene: TRBV11-3
CDR3nt: TGTGCCAGCAGCTCCAGGACTAGCGGGAGGGGCGACAATGAGCAGTTCTTC
CDR3aa: CASSSRTSGRGDNEQFF

j_gene: TRBJ1-1
abundance: many
d_gene: TRBD1
v_gene: TRBV29-1
CDR3nt: TGCAGCGTTGTGCCGGGACAGGGGGAGGCTTTCTTT
CDR3aa: CSVVPGQGEAFF

j_gene: TRBJ1-1
abundance: .
d_gene: .
v_gene: TRBV7-9
CDR3nt: TGTGCCAGCAGCTTAACCGGTACATACGGACGAGCTTTCTTT
CDR3aa: CASSLTGTYGRAFF

j_gene: TRBJ2-3
abundance: few
d_gene: TRBD2
v_gene: TRBV11-2
CDR3nt: TGTGCCAGCACCCGGATAGCGGGAGGCGCAGATACGCAGTATTTT
CDR3aa: CASTRIAGGADTQYF

j_gene: TRBJ2-2
abundance: many
d_gene: .
v_gene: TRBV7-2
CDR3nt: TGTGCCAGCAGCTTGTCCGGTATCGCGAACACCGGGGAGCTGTTTTTT
CDR3aa: CASSLSGIANTGELFF

j_gene: TRBJ2-7
abundance: few
d_gene: TRBD1
v_gene: TRBV4-1
CDR3nt: TGTGCCAGCAGCCAAGAGGGACAGAGCTACGAGCAGTACTTC
CDR3aa: CASSQEGQSYEQYF

j_gene: TRBJ2-1
abundance: few
d_gene: TRBD2
v_gene: TRBV27
CDR3nt: TGTGCCAGCAACGCTCTACTAGCGGGCCATTACAATGAGCAGTTCTTC
CDR3aa: CASNALLAGHYNEQFF

j_gene: TRBJ2-1
abundance: .
d_gene: TRBD2
v_gene: TRBV7-7
CDR3nt: TGTGCTAGCAGCTTTGGGCGGGGACTAGCGGGAGAAAATGAGCAGTTCTTC
CDR3aa: CASSFGRGLAGENEQFF

j_gene: TRBJ2-3
abundance: many
d_gene: .
v_gene: TRBV11-2
CDR3nt: TGTGCCAGCAGCTTAAAGGGGGGCGGGCTCACAGATACGCAGTATTTT
CDR3aa: CASSLKGGGLTDTQYF

j_gene: TRBJ1-3
abundance: .
d_gene: TRBD1
v_gene: TRBV20-1
CDR3nt: TGCAGTGCATTGGACAGGGGGCCTGGAAACACCATATATTTT
CDR3aa: CSALDRGPGNTIYF

j_gene: TRBJ2-6
abundance: few
d_gene: .
v_gene: TRBV3-1
CDR3nt: TGTGCCAGCAGCGAGCCAGGCCTGGGAGTCTGGGCCAACGTCCTGACTTTC
CDR3aa: CASSEPGLGVWANVLTF

j_gene: TRBJ2-3
abundance: many
d_gene: .
v_gene: TRBV12-3/TRBV12-4
CDR3nt: TGTGCCAGCAGCAAAATCGGCGATACGCAGTATTTT
CDR3aa: CASSKIGDTQYF

j_gene: TRBJ2-7
abundance: many
d_gene: .
v_gene: TRBV27
CDR3nt: TGTGCCAGCAGTTTATCGACCGTAGGCGGGAAGATGCACGAGCAGTACTTC
CDR3aa: CASSLSTVGGKMHEQYF

j_gene: TRBJ2-7
abundance: .
d_gene: .
v_gene: TRBV27
CDR3nt: TGTGCCAGCAGTTTATTTCCCCGCCTGGGTTTCTTCGAGCAGTACTTC
CDR3aa: CASSLFPRLGFFEQYF

j_gene: TRBJ2-1
abundance: .
d_gene: TRBD2
v_gene: TRBV18
CDR3nt: TGTGCCAGCTCAGATAGCGGGAGCTCCTACAATGAGCAGTTCTTC
CDR3aa: CASSDSGSSYNEQFF

j_gene: TRBJ2-7
abundance: few
d_gene: .
v_gene: TRBV9
CDR3nt: TGTGCCAGCAGCGTAGAGGCGGGGTCATTCTACGAGCAGTACTTC
CDR3aa: CASSVEAGSFYEQYF

j_gene: TRBJ2-6
abundance: .
d_gene: .
v_gene: TRBV29-1
CDR3nt: TGCAGCGTTGGGCTTACCTCTGGGGCCAACGTCCTGACTTTC
CDR3aa: CSVGLTSGANVLTF

j_gene: TRBJ2-7
abundance: many
d_gene: TRBD2
v_gene: TRBV20-1
CDR3nt: TGCAGTGCTAGAGATTTGCTAGCGGCCTACGAGCAGTACTTC
CDR3aa: CSARDLLAAYEQYF

j_gene: TRBJ2-1
abundance: many
d_gene: .
v_gene: TRBV3-1
CDR3nt: TGTGCCAGCAGCCAAACCAATGAGCAGTTCTTC
CDR3aa: CASSQTNEQFF

j_gene: TRBJ2-1
abundance: few
d_gene: TRBD2
v_gene: TRBV20-1
CDR3nt: TGCAGTGCTACCCTCGGACTAGCGGGTAATATCTTC
CDR3aa: CSATLGLAGNIF

j_gene: TRBJ2-1
abundance: few
d_gene: .
v_gene: TRBV7-9
CDR3nt: TGTGCCAGCGGCCCCACGAGCTCCTACGATGAGCAGTTCTTC
CDR3aa: CASGPTSSYDEQFF

j_gene: TRBJ1-1
abundance: .
d_gene: .
v_gene: TRBV5-4
CDR3nt: TGTGCCAGCAGCCCTCTAGGGAACACTGAAGCTTTCTTT
CDR3aa: CASSPLGNTEAFF

j_gene: TRBJ2-7
abundance: many
d_gene: .
v_gene: TRBV5-5
CDR3nt: TGTGCCAGCAGACCGTCTAGCGTCACCTACGAGCAGTACTTC
CDR3aa: CASRPSSVTYEQYF

j_gene: TRBJ1-1
abundance: .
d_gene: TRBD1
v_gene: TRBV30
CDR3nt: TGTGCCTGGACCCTACACACCGGGACAGGGGGAATTGCTTTCTTT
CDR3aa: CAWTLHTGTGGIAFF

j_gene: TRBJ2-3
abundance: many
d_gene: .
v_gene: TRBV18
CDR3nt: TGTGCCAGCTCACCGGGTCGCACAGATACGCAGTATTTT
CDR3aa: CASSPGRTDTQYF

j_gene: TRBJ2-1
abundance: many
d_gene: TRBD2
v_gene: TRBV7-9
CDR3nt: TGTGCCAGCAGCGAGACCGGGACTAAGGGGACCTACAATGAGCAGTTCTTC
CDR3aa: CASSETGTKGTYNEQFF

j_gene: TRBJ2-2
abundance: few
d_gene: .
v_gene: TRBV6-1
CDR3nt: TGTGCCAGCAGTGGTGTTAGTGGGAACACCGGGGAGCTGTTTTTT
CDR3aa: CASSGVSGNTGELFF

j_gene: TRBJ2-7
abundance: few
d_gene: TRBD2
v_gene: TRBV7-2
CDR3nt: TGTGCCAGCAGCCTAAGTTCCCTGGCGTTAGCGGGATCCTACGAGCAGTACTTC
CDR3aa: CASSLSSLALAGSYEQYF

j_gene: TRBJ2-3
abundance: .
d_gene: TRBD1
v_gene: TRBV5-5
CDR3nt: TGTGCCAGCAGCTTGGAGGGGGCAGGGACAGATACGCAGTATTTT
CDR3aa: CASSLEGAGTDTQYF

j_gene: TRBJ1-1
abundance: many
d_gene: TRBD1
v_gene: TRBV11-1
CDR3nt: TGTGCCAGCAGCGCCCTTGACAGGGAGGGGGAAGCTTTCTTT
CDR3aa: CASSALDREGEAFF

j_gene: TRBJ2-1
abundance: many
d_gene: TRBD2
v_gene: TRBV12-3/TRBV12-4
CDR3nt: TGTGCCAGCAGTTCGGGACTAGCGGGGCTGGGCCTTACCGATGAGCAGTTCTTC
CDR3aa: CASSSGLAGLGLTDEQFF

j_gene: TRBJ1-5
abundance: few
d_gene: .
v_gene: TRBV6-8
CDR3nt: TGTGCCAGCAGTTACGGCCCCCGCCGCATCGGTAGTCAGCCCCAGCATTTT
CDR3aa: CASSYGPRRIGSQPQHF

j_gene: TRBJ1-2
abundance: many
d_gene: .
v_gene: TRBV28
CDR3nt: TGTGCCAGTGTGCCCCTGGGGACACCCAACTATGGCTACACCTTC
CDR3aa: CASVPLGTPNYGYTF

j_gene: TRBJ2-1
abundance: many
d_gene: TRBD2
v_gene: TRBV7-6
CDR3nt: TGTGCCAGCAGCTTAGCCAGTAGCGGGAGAGGGTATGAGCAGTTCTTC
CDR3aa: CASSLASSGRGYEQFF

j_gene: TRBJ2-3
abundance: .
d_gene: .
v_gene: TRBV10-3
CDR3nt: TGTGCCATAAGTCTGGGGACGGATACGCAGTATTTT
CDR3aa: CAISLGTDTQYF

j_gene: TRBJ2-3
abundance: .
d_gene: .
v_gene: TRBV6-1
CDR3nt: TGTGCCAGCAATCAGGACAGATCTCGCACAGATACGCAGTATTTT
CDR3aa: CASNQDRSRTDTQYF

j_gene: TRBJ2-7
abundance: many
d_gene: .
v_gene: TRBV10-3
CDR3nt: TGTGCCATCAAGCCGGCGAGCTCCTACGAGCAGTACTTC
CDR3aa: CAIKPASSYEQYF

j_gene: TRBJ2-3
abundance: many
d_gene: .
v_gene: TRBV7-3
CDR3nt: TGTGCCAGCAGTCCGGGATTAGGGGAACATACGCAGTATTTT
CDR3aa: CASSPGLGEHTQYF

j_gene: TRBJ1-1
abundance: many
d_gene: .
v_gene: TRBV27
CDR3nt: TGTGCCAGCAGTCCCCTGGCAGCTAGGAGCACTGAAGCTTTCTTT
CDR3aa: CASSPLAARSTEAFF

j_gene: TRBJ2-3
abundance: many
d_gene: TRBD2
v_gene: TRBV7-6
CDR3nt: TGTGCCAGCCAGTGGGTAGCGGGAGCACCAGATACGCAGTATTTT
CDR3aa: CASQWVAGAPDTQYF

j_gene: TRBJ2-7
abundance: many
d_gene: .
v_gene: TRBV11-1
CDR3nt: TGTGCCAGCAGCTTAAGGCAATACGAGCAGTACTTC
CDR3aa: CASSLRQYEQYF